This passage covers 12 T cell receptor beta chains from one sample sequenced in a study of technical replicates of blood from a handful of donors. TCRdb keeps only in-frame clones here, not all; method: immunoSEQ multiplex PCR. The table includes tens of thousands of clones, about nine tenths detected once. The sequenced sample consisted of PBMCs. These TCRs come from a human donor in good health. Some clones in this sample may be carry-over from other donors' samples.

V gene TRBV11-2 combines with J gene TRBJ1-1; the D is unclear. Germline CDR1 and CDR2: SGHAT and FQNNGV. CDR3 length: 11 amino acids. V lost 8 bases and J lost 5, with 9 bases in between. The CDR3, as DNA: TGTGCCAGCCGCCTTAGTACTGAAGCTTTCTTT. Translating gives CASRLSTEAFF.

The chain employs TRBV18 and TRBJ2-2; 7 bases line up with TRBD1. The J segment lost 6 bases and the V segment lost 0 bases, leaving 7 bases of the junction unmatched. Germline CDR1 reads KGHSH; CDR2 reads LQKENI. The CDR3 sequence is 16 residues long. CDR3 amino acids: CASSPPVTGYSGELFF. As DNA, the CDR3 is TGTGCCAGCTCACCACCGGTGACAGGGTACTCCGGGGAGCTGTTTTTT.

V usage is TRBV7-2 and J usage is TRBJ2-1; TRBD2 matches at 13 bases. The J segment lost 7 bases and the V segment lost 5 bases, leaving 11 bases of the junction unmatched. The CDR3 runs 17 residues. The germline CDR1 and CDR2 sequences are SGHTA and FQGNSA. The chain's CDR3 is CASSPTSGRAMRNEQFF. The CDR3 DNA follows: TGTGCCAGCAGCCCCACTAGCGGGAGGGCCATGCGTAATGAGCAGTTCTTC.

This chain connects TRBV7-2 to TRBJ1-2, with a tentative D call TRBD1 (6 bases). The germline V gene has CDR1 SGHTA and CDR2 FQGNSA. V lost 1 base, J lost 6 bases, and 9 bases lay in between. The CDR3 has 13 residues. The CDR3 protein is CASSLEGGHGYTF. The DNA of the CDR3 is TGTGCCAGCAGCTTAGAGGGGGGGCATGGCTACACCTTC.

This sequence joins TRBV6-5 and TRBJ2-7, with unresolved D. CDR1 is MNHEY, CDR2 SVGAGI, per germline. The CDR3 spans 11 residues. V was clipped by 4 bases and J by 8 bases, with 9 bases between them. CDR3 DNA sequence: TGTGCCAGCAGTTTGGCAGGCAAGCAGTACTTC. Translating it yields CASSLAGKQYF.

This sequence joins TRBV10-2 and TRBJ1-2; 7 nucleotides match TRBD1. Germline loops: CDR1 WSHSY, CDR2 SAAADI. The CDR3 sequence is 15 residues long. V was pared by 11 bases and J by 4 bases, with 16 bases of the junction left unmatched. This CDR3 reads CAASPQAGGIYGYTF. DNA for the CDR3: TGCGCCGCCAGCCCCCAGGCAGGGGGGATCTATGGCTACACCTTC.

The chain carries TRBV9 and TRBJ2-3, with TRBD2 matching over 12 bases. The CDR3 is 16 residues long. V shed 4 bases, J shed 2 bases, and the junction held 5 bases outside the gene matches. Germline loops: CDR1 SGDLS, CDR2 YYNGEE. CDR3: CASSLRLAGATDTQYF. CDR3 nucleotide sequence: TGTGCCAGCAGCCTACGACTAGCGGGGGCCACAGATACGCAGTATTTT.

The J gene is TRBJ1-1, the V gene TRBV9; the D is unclear. The CDR3 is 13 residues long. Germline lookup yields CDR1 SGDLS and CDR2 YYNGEE. Trimming cost V 4 bases and J 6 bases, with 13 bases left between them. The CDR3 here is CASSPLEGSEAFF. The CDR3 nucleotides are TGTGCCAGCAGCCCCCTGGAGGGCTCTGAAGCTTTCTTT.

The chain is built from TRBV7-2 and TRBJ2-2, with D perhaps matching TRBD2 (6 bases). This CDR3 region has 18 residues. V was trimmed by 2 bases and J by 4 bases, leaving 20 bases between them. Germline loops: CDR1 SGHTA, CDR2 FQGNSA. The CDR3 DNA reads as TGTGCCAGCAGCTTAAAAGGGCTGACTAGGGCGGTCACCGGGGAGCTGTTTTTT. Translated: CASSLKGLTRAVTGELFF.

This sequence joins TRBV7-2 and TRBJ2-2; 9 bases are a match to TRBD1. CDR3 length: 15 residues. The V segment lost 5 bases and the J segment 5 bases; nucleotides outside the gene matches: 6. Germline V gene data show CDR1 as SGHTA and CDR2 as FQGNSA. CDR3 nucleotide sequence: TGTGCCAGCAGCATCATTGGGACAGGGACCGGGGAGCTGTTTTTT. Protein: CASSIIGTGTGELFF.

The chain links TRBV5-1 to TRBJ2-7; tentative D call: TRBD2 (6 bases). V was pared by 4 bases and J by 4 bases, with 18 bases between. The CDR3 is made up of 15 amino acids. The germline V gene encodes CDR1 SGHRS and CDR2 YFSETQ. The CDR3, as DNA: TGCGCCAGCAGCGTAGGGACTCCAGGAGGTTACGAGCAGTACTTC. As protein: CASSVGTPGGYEQYF.

The rearrangement joins TRBV5-1 to TRBJ2-7; D perhaps matches TRBD1 (6 bases). V gave up 4 bases and J gave up 5 bases, with 10 bases separating them. Germline CDR1 and CDR2: SGHRS and YFSETQ. CDR3 length equals 12 residues. CDR3 nucleotide sequence: TGCGCCAGCAGCCCTGACAGGCACGAGCAGTACTTC. Translating it yields CASSPDRHEQYF.